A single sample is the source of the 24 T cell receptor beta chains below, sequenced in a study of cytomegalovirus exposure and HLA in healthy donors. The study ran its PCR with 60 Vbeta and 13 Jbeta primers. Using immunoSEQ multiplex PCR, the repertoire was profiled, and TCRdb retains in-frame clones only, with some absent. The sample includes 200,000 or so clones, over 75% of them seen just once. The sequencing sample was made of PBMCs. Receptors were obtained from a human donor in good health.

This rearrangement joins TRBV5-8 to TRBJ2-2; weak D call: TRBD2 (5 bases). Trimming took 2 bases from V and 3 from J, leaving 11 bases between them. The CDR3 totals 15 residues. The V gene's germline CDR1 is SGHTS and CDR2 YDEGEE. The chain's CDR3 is CASSLGLIYTGELFF. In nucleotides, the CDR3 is TGTGCCAGCAGCTTAGGACTTATATACACCGGGGAGCTGTTTTTT.

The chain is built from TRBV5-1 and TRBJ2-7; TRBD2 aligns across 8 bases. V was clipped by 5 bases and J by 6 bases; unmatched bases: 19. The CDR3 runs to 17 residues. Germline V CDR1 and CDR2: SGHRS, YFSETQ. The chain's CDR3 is CASRNLGLAGRDGEQYF. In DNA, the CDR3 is TGCGCCAGCAGGAATCTCGGGCTAGCGGGTCGAGACGGCGAGCAGTACTTC.

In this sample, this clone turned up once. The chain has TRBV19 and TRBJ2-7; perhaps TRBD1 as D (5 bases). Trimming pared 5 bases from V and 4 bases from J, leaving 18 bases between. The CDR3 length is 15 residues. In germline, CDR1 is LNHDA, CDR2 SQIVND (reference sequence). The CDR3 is CASSGHVSDKYEQYF. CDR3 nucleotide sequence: TGTGCCAGTAGTGGACACGTGTCTGACAAATACGAGCAGTACTTC.

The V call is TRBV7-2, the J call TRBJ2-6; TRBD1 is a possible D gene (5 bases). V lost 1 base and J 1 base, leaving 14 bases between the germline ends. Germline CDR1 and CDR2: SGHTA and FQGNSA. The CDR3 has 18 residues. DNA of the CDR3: TGTGCCAGCAGCTTAGTACTGGCAGGGTGGTCTGGGGCCAACGTCCTGACTTTC. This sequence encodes CASSLVLAGWSGANVLTF.

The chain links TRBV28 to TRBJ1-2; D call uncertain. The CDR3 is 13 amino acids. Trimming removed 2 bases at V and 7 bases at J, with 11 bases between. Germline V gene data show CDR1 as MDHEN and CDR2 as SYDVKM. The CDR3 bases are TGTGCCAGCAGTTTAAATGGCCGGGTTGGCTACACCTTC. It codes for CASSLNGRVGYTF.

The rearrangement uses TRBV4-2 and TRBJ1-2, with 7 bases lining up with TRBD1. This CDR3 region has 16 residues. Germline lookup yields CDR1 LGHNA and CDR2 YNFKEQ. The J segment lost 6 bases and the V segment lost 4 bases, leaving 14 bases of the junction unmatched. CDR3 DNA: TGTGCCAGCAGCCTTAGGACAGGAAAGGGGGGAGATGGCTACACCTTC. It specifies CASSLRTGKGGDGYTF.

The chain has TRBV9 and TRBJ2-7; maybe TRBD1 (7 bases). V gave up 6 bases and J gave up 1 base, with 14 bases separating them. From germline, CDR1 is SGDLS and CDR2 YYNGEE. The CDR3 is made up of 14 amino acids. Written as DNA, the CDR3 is TGTGCCAGCACCCCGCGGGACAGTTCCTACGAGCAGTACTTC. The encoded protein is CASTPRDSSYEQYF.

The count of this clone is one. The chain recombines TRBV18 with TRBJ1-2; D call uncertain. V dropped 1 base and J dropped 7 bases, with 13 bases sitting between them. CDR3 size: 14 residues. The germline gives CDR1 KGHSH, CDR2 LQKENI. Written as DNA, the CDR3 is TGTGCCAGCTCACCACGGTCCCCTGAGGGTGGCTACACCTTC. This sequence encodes CASSPRSPEGGYTF.

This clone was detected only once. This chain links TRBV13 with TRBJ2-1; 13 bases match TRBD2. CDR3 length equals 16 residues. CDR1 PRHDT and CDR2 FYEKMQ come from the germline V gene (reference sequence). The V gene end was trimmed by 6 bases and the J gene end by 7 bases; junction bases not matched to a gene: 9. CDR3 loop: CASRQRTSGSINEQFF. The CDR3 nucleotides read TGTGCCAGCAGACAACGGACTAGCGGGAGTATTAATGAGCAGTTCTTC.

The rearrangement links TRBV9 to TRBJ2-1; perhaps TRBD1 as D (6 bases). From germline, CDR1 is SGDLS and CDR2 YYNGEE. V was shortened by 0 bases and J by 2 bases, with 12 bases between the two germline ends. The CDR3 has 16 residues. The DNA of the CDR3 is TGTGCCAGCAGCGTAGCAACAGGGTTCACCTACAATGAGCAGTTCTTC. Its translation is CASSVATGFTYNEQFF.

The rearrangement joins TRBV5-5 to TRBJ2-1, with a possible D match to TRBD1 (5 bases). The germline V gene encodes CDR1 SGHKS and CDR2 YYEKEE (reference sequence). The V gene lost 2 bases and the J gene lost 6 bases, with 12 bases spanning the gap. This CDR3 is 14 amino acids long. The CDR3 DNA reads TGTGCCAGCAGCTTCGCAGGGTCTGGCAATGAGCAGTTCTTC. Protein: CASSFAGSGNEQFF. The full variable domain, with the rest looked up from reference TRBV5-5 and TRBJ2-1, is DAGVTQSPTHLIKTRGQQVTLRCSPISGHKSVSWYQQVLGQGPQFIFQYYEKEERGRGNFPDRFSARQFPNYSSELNVNALLLGDSALYLCASSFAGSGNEQFFGPGTRLTVL.

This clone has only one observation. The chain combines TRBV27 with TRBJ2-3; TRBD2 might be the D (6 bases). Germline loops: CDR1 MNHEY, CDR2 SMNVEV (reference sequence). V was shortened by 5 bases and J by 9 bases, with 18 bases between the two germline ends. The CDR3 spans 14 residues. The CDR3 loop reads CASSLTSVPQTQYF. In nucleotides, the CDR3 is TGTGCCAGCAGTCTGACTAGTGTCCCCCAAACGCAGTATTTT.

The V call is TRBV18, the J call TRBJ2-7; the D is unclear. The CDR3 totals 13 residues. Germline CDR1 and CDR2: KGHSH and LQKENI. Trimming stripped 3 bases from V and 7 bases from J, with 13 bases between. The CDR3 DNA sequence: TGTGCCAGCTCACCCCCGACTCTCGAAGAGCAGTACTTC. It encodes CASSPPTLEEQYF. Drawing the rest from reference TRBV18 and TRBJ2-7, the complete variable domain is NAGVMQNPRHLVRRRGQEARLRCSPMKGHSHVYWYRQLPEEGLKFMVYLQKENIIDESGMPKERFSAEFPKEGPSILRIQQVVRGDSAAYFCASSPPTLEEQYFGPGTRLTVT.

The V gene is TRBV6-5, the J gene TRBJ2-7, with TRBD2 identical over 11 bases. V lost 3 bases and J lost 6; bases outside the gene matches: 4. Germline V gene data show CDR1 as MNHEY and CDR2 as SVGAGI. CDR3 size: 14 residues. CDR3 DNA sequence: TGTGCCAGCAGTTATAGCGGGAGGGCCGCCGAGCAGTACTTC. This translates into CASSYSGRAAEQYF.

The CDR3: CASSLIPGGSYNEQFF. The CDR3 DNA is TGTGCCAGCAGTTTAATTCCAGGGGGCTCCTACAATGAGCAGTTCTTC. The rearrangement joins TRBV27 to TRBJ2-1, with 7 bases lining up with TRBD1. V shed 2 bases and J 0 bases; nucleotides not matched to a gene: 4. This CDR3 has 16 amino acids. Germline values: CDR1 MNHEY, CDR2 SMNVEV (reference sequence).

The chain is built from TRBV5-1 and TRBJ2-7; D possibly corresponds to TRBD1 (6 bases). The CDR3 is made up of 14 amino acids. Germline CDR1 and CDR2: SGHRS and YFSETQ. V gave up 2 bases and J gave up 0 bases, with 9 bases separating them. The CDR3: CASSFTGSSYEQYF. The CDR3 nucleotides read TGCGCCAGCAGCTTCACAGGGAGCTCCTACGAGCAGTACTTC.

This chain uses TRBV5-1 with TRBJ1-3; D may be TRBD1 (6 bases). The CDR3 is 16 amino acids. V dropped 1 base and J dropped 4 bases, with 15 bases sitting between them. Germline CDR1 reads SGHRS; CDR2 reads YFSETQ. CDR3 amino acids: CASSLTTGKKGNTIYF. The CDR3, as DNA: TGCGCCAGCAGCTTGACTACAGGGAAAAAAGGAAACACCATATATTTT.

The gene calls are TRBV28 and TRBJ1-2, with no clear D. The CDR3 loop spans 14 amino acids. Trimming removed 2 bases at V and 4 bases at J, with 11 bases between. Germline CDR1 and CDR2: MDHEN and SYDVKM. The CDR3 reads CASSLSAGTYGYTF. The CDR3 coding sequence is TGTGCCAGCAGTTTAAGCGCGGGAACCTATGGCTACACCTTC.

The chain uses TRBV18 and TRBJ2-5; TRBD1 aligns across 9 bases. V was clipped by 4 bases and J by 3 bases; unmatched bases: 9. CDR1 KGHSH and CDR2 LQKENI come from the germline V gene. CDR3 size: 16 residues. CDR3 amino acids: CASSLSGTGSEETQYF. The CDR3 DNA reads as TGTGCCAGCTCACTATCCGGGACAGGGAGTGAAGAGACCCAGTACTTC.

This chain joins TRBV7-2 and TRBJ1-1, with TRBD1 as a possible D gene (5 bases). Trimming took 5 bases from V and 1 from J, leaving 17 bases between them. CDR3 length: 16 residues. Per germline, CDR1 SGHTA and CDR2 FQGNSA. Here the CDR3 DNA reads TGTGCCAGCAGCCCCACCCTCGGGGGAGGGAACACTGAAGCTTTCTTT. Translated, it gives CASSPTLGGGNTEAFF.

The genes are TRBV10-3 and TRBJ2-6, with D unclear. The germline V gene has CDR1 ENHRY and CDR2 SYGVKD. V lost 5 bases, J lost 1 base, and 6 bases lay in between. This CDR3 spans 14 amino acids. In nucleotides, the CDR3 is TGTGCCATCAGTACAGATTCTGGGGCCAACGTCCTGACTTTC. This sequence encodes CAISTDSGANVLTF.

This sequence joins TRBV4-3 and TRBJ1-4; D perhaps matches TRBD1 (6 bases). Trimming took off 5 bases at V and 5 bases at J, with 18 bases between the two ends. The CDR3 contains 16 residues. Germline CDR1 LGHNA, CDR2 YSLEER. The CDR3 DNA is TGCGCCAGCAGCTTCGTTAGAGGGACACCCAATGAAAAACTGTTTTTT. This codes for CASSFVRGTPNEKLFF.

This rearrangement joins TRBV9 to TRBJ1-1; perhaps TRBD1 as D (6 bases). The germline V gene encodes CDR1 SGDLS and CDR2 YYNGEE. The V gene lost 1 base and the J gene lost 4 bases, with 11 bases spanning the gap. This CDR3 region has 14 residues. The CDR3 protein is CASSVRGGTTEAFF. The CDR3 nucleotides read TGTGCCAGCAGCGTAAGGGGGGGTACCACTGAAGCTTTCTTT.

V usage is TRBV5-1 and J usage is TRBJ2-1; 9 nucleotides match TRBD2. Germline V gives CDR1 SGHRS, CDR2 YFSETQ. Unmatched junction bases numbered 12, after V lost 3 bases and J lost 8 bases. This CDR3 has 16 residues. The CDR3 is CASSWGAGGPLDEQFF. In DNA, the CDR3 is TGCGCCAGCAGCTGGGGGGCGGGAGGGCCTTTGGATGAGCAGTTCTTC.